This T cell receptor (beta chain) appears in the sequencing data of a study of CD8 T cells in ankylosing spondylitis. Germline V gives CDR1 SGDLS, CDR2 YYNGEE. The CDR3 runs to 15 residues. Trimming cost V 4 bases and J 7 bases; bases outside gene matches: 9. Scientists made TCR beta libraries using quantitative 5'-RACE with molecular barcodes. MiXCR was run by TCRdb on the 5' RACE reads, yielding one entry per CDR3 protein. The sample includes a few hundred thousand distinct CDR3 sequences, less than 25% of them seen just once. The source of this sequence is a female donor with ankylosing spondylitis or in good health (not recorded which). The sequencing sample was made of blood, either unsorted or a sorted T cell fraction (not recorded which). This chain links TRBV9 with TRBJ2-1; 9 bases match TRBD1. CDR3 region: CASSSGVTGGNEQFF. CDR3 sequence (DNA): TGTGCCAGCAGCTCAGGAGTGACAGGGGGTAATGAGCAGTTCTTC.